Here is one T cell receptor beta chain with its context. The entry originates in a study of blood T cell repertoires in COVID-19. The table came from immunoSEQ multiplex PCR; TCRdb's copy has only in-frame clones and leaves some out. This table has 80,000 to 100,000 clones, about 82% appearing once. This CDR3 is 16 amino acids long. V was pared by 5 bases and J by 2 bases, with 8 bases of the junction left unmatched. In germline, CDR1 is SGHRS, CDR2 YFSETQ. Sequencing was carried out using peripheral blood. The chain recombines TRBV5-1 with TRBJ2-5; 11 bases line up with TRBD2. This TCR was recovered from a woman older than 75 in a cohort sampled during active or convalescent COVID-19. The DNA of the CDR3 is TGCGCCAGCAGTATGACCGGGACTAGCGGACAAGAGACCCAGTACTTC. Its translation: CASSMTGTSGQETQYF.